Below are 17 T cell receptor beta chains sequenced from a single sample in a study of T cells after yellow fever vaccination. From the 5' RACE reads, TCRdb called clonotypes with MiXCR, one entry per CDR3 protein. The table records some 200,000 distinct CDR3 sequences, approximately 10% of them present only once. The sequencing used CD8+ T cells sorted from PBMCs, collected 15 days after the yellow fever booster vaccination. Receptors were obtained from a man between 18 and 29 years old who received the YFV17D yellow fever vaccine.

The CDR3 DNA reads as TGTGCCAGCAGCTTAGTTCGTCGGGGGGGCGGCACAGATACGCAGTATTTT. It encodes CASSLVRRGGGTDTQYF. The chain carries TRBV7-6 and TRBJ2-3; 8 bases align to TRBD2. V gave up 1 base and J gave up 1 base; unmatched junction bases: 7. Germline CDR1 and CDR2: SGHVS and FNYEAQ. CDR3 size: 17 residues.

The chain recombines TRBV4-1 with TRBJ2-7, with D possibly being TRBD2 (5 bases). CDR1 is MGHRA and CDR2 is YSYEKL in the germline V gene. The V gene lost 1 base and the J gene lost 1 base, with 17 bases spanning the gap. The CDR3 is 17 amino acids. The CDR3 protein is CASSQVPSVGVSYEQYF. CDR3 coding DNA: TGCGCCAGCAGCCAAGTCCCCTCGGTCGGGGTGTCCTACGAGCAGTACTTC.

Ten or more counts support this clonotype. The chain is built from TRBV6-6 and TRBJ2-3; TRBD2 agrees at 7 bases. V dropped 0 bases and J dropped 0; count of bases not matched to a gene: 6. CDR1 MNHNY and CDR2 SVGAGI come from the germline V gene (reference sequence). The CDR3 totals 17 residues. The CDR3 nucleotides read TGTGCCAGCAGTTACTCGGTCCTAGCGGCTAGCACAGATACGCAGTATTTT. It translates to CASSYSVLAASTDTQYF.

This clonotype was detected a few times. The J gene is TRBJ2-7, the V gene TRBV5-4; D perhaps matches TRBD1 (6 bases). Germline CDR1 is SGHNT and CDR2 is YYREEE (reference sequence). Deletions cut 4 bases from V and 3 bases from J, with 17 bases between. The CDR3 extends over 15 amino acids. CDR3 nucleotide sequence: TGTGCCAGCAGCAGGAACACAGGGAAGATCTACGAGCAGTACTTC. Residues: CASSRNTGKIYEQYF.

The rearrangement links TRBV29-1 to TRBJ2-7, with TRBD2 identical over 8 bases. The trim removed 7 bases at V and 0 bases at J, leaving 5 bases unmatched. The CDR3 runs to 13 residues. Germline-derived CDR1 and CDR2 are SQVTM and ANQGSEA. As DNA, the CDR3 is TGCAGCGCCACACTAGCGGACTCCTACGAGCAGTACGTC. It encodes CSATLADSYEQYV.

This clonotype was picked up many times. The V and J genes are TRBV12-5 and TRBJ2-1, with TRBD1 identical over 8 bases. The CDR3 is 14 amino acids. Germline V gene lookup returns CDR1 LGHNT and CDR2 FRNRAP. The trim removed 4 bases at V and 7 bases at J, leaving 6 bases unmatched. The CDR3: CASGSGTGINEQFF. The CDR3 DNA sequence: TGTGCTAGTGGTTCAGGGACAGGTATAAATGAGCAGTTCTTC.

This clonotype was picked up a small number of times. J is TRBJ1-2 and V is TRBV6-5; unclear D gene. The CDR3 has 13 amino acids. The ends were cut back, 4 bases at V and 3 bases at J, with 9 bases in the middle. The germline V gene has CDR1 MNHEY and CDR2 SVGAGI. CDR3 DNA: TGTGCCAGCAGTTCCCAGCCCTACTATGGCTACACCTTC. It codes for CASSSQPYYGYTF.

This clonotype was counted many times. The chain carries TRBV5-4 and TRBJ2-3, with TRBD2 identical over 8 bases. V lost 3 bases and J lost 0; bases outside the gene matches: 9. In germline, CDR1 is SGHNT, CDR2 YYREEE (reference sequence). The CDR3 loop spans 17 amino acids. CDR3 nucleotide sequence: TGTGCCAGCAGCTGGGTAGCGGGGTCCGGAAGCACAGATACGCAGTATTTT. Encoded protein: CASSWVAGSGSTDTQYF.

The sample holds a few counts of this clonotype. The chain uses TRBV7-9 and TRBJ2-5, with D possibly TRBD1 on 5 matching bases. Trimming stripped 7 bases from V and 1 base from J, with 16 bases between. This CDR3 region has 15 residues. Germline V lookup: CDR1 SEHNR, CDR2 FQNEAQ (reference sequence). CDR3 sequence reads: CASTQEGAFQETQYF. CDR3 DNA: TGTGCCAGCACCCAAGAAGGGGCTTTCCAAGAGACCCAGTACTTC.

This chain uses TRBV4-1 with TRBJ2-5; D is perhaps TRBD1 (5 bases). Germline CDR1 is MGHRA and CDR2 is YSYEKL. This CDR3 comprises 15 residues. Trimming removed 0 bases from V and 5 bases from J, with 13 bases in between. In nucleotides, the CDR3 is TGCGCCAGCAGCCAAGACCAGGGTCTCGATGAGACCCAGTACTTC. It specifies CASSQDQGLDETQYF.

This clonotype was seen a few times. The genes are TRBV28 and TRBJ1-5; D unresolved. In germline, CDR1 is MDHEN, CDR2 SYDVKM. This CDR3 is built from 15 residues. With 3 bases removed from V and 0 bases from J, the gap between germline ends came to 9 bases. CDR3 DNA: TGTGCCAGCAGTTTCGCCGGTTATAGCAATCAGCCCCAGCATTTT. Protein product: CASSFAGYSNQPQHF. Combining the CDR3 with reference TRBV28 and TRBJ1-5 gives the whole variable domain DVKVTQSSRYLVKRTGEKVFLECVQDMDHENMFWYRQDPGLGLRLIYFSYDVKMKEKGDIPEGYSVSREKKERFSLILESASTNQTSMYLCASSFAGYSNQPQHFGDGTRLSIL.

V and J are TRBV19 and TRBJ1-2; 9 bases align to TRBD1. Germline V gives CDR1 LNHDA, CDR2 SQIVND (reference sequence). The CDR3 length is 15 residues. The V segment lost 5 bases and the J segment 2 bases; nucleotides outside the gene matches: 6. This CDR3 is CASSSPDRGNYGYTF. In DNA form, the CDR3 reads TGTGCCAGTAGTTCCCCGGACAGGGGAAACTATGGCTACACCTTC.

This clonotype appeared a few times. The chain carries TRBV6-2 or TRBV6-3 and TRBJ2-2; no definite D call. The CDR3 runs to 13 residues. Germline V gene data show CDR1 as MNHEY and CDR2 as SVGEGT. Trimming shortened V by 2 bases and J by 9 bases, and 10 bases separated the two germline ends. CDR3 loop: CASSYPLRRELFF. The CDR3 region has the DNA TGTGCCAGCAGTTACCCCCTCCGCAGGGAGCTGTTTTTT.

This clonotype was observed a few times. The chain combines TRBV6-2 or TRBV6-3 with TRBJ1-2; 8 nucleotides match TRBD1. The ends lost 6 bases at V and 7 bases at J; junction bases unmatched: 7. From germline, CDR1 is MNHEY and CDR2 SVGEGT. The CDR3 is made up of 13 amino acids. CDR3 sequence: CASRRDRGFGYTF. The CDR3 coding sequence is TGTGCCAGCAGGAGAGACAGGGGTTTTGGCTACACCTTC.

This clonotype has a handful of counts. The chain carries TRBV12-3 or TRBV12-4 and TRBJ1-2; 7 nucleotides line up with TRBD1. The CDR3 loop spans 14 amino acids. Germline trimming cut 5 bases from V and 7 bases from J; bases unmatched to any gene: 10. The CDR3, as DNA: TGTGCCAGCAGTACGACAGGGATTTCACGTGGCTACACCTTC. This encodes CASSTTGISRGYTF.

This sequence joins TRBV6-6 and TRBJ2-3; 7 nucleotides line up with TRBD1. Germline V lookup: CDR1 MNHNY, CDR2 SVGAGI (reference sequence). The V segment lost 5 bases and the J segment 4 bases; nucleotides outside the gene matches: 3. The CDR3 loop spans 13 amino acids. The CDR3 sequence is CASSSTGADTQYF. The CDR3 region has the DNA TGTGCCAGCAGTAGCACAGGGGCAGATACGCAGTATTTT.

This clonotype was seen more than once but under ten times. The genes are TRBV9 and TRBJ1-1; no definite D call. Trimming left V 0 bases short and J 5 bases short, with 11 bases between. Per germline, CDR1 SGDLS and CDR2 YYNGEE. CDR3 length: 14 residues. The CDR3 nucleotides read TGTGCCAGCAGCGTAGCGGCGGGCGGAACTGAAGCTTTCTTT. Its protein product is CASSVAAGGTEAFF.